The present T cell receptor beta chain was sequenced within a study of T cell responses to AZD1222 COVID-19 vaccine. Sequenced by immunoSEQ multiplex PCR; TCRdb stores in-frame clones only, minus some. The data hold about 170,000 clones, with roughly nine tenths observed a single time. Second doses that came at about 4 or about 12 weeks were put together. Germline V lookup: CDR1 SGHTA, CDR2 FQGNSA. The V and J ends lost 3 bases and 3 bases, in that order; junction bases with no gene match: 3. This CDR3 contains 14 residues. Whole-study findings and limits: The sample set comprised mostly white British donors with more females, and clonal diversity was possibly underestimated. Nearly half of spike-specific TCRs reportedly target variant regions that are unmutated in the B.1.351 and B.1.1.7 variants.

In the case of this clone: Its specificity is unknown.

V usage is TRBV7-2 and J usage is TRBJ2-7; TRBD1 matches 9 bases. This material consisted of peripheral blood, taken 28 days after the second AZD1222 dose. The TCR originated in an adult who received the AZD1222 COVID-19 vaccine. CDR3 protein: CASSLRQGDYEQYF. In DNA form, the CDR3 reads TGTGCCAGCAGCTTGCGACAGGGGGACTACGAGCAGTACTTC.